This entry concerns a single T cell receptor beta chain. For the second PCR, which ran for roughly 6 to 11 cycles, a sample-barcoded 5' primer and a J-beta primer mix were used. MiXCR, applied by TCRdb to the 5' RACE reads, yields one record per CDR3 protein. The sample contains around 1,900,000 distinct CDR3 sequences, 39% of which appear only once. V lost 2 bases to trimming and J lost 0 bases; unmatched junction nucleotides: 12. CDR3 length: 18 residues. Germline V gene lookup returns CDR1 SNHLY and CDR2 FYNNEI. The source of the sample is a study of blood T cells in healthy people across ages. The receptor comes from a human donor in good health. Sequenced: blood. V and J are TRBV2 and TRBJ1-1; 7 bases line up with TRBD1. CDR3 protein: CASSESRQGAVMNTEAFF. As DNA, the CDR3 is TGTGCCAGCAGTGAAAGCCGACAGGGAGCCGTCATGAACACTGAAGCTTTCTTT.